This T cell receptor (beta chain) was recorded in a study of identical twins. cDNA carried unique molecular identifiers, and a universal primer site was added by template switching. From the 5' RACE reads, TCRdb called clonotypes with MiXCR, one entry per CDR3 protein. Among around 370,000 distinct CDR3 sequences listed, around 9.7% were seen once. J gave up 7 bases and V 9 bases, and 7 bases lay outside the gene matches. CDR3 length equals 13 residues. Germline assignment: CDR1 ENHRY and CDR2 SYGVKD. This clonotype has only a few counts. Its antigen is still unknown. Overall study findings and caveats: Low generation probability was overrepresented in out-of-frame alpha sequences shared by twins. With beta out-of-frame sequences, excess sharing by twins was weaker.

The clonotype was recovered from a woman between 50 and 59 years old in good health. The chain joins TRBV10-3 to TRBJ2-3; TRBD2 matches 10 bases. Sequenced: naive T cells sorted from blood. CDR3: CAMKREGEYTQYF. The DNA of the CDR3 is TGTGCCATGAAGCGGGAGGGCGAATATACGCAGTATTTT.